The rows below give T cell receptor beta chains drawn from one sample of a study of PD-1 blockade in classical Hodgkin lymphoma. Sequencing used immunoSEQ multiplex PCR; TCRdb keeps in-frame clones, though not all of them. The profile shows about 27,000 clones, around 80% of them singletons. The sequenced sample was CD4+ T cells from blood, obtained at baseline. Receptors were obtained from a human donor with classical Hodgkin lymphoma. Each CDR3 is given with its conserved first and last residue. D genes are given only for firm matches. Some rows mark clone size as missing; the rest say once, few, many or name a class of expanded clone.

v_gene: TRBV11-1
abundance: -
d_gene: TRBD1
j_gene: TRBJ2-7
CDR3aa: CASSTDRVREQYF
CDR3nt: TGTGCCAGCAGCACGGACAGGGTGCGGGAGCAGTACTTC

v_gene: TRBV7-8
abundance: -
d_gene: -
j_gene: TRBJ1-1
CDR3aa: CASRRGGDTEAFF
CDR3nt: TGTGCCAGCAGAAGAGGGGGGGACACTGAAGCTTTCTTT

v_gene: TRBV6-6
abundance: -
d_gene: -
j_gene: TRBJ2-7
CDR3aa: CASSIRIQGPYEQYF
CDR3nt: TGTGCCAGCAGTATCCGGATTCAAGGCCCCTACGAGCAGTACTTC

v_gene: TRBV19
abundance: -
d_gene: TRBD1
j_gene: TRBJ1-5
CDR3aa: CASSRTGTGAFNSNQPQHF
CDR3nt: TGTGCCAGTAGTAGGACCGGGACAGGGGCCTTTAATAGCAATCAGCCCCAGCATTTT

v_gene: TRBV7-9
abundance: -
d_gene: -
j_gene: TRBJ2-5
CDR3aa: CASSLAKRGYQETQYF
CDR3nt: TGTGCCAGCAGCTTAGCGAAGAGGGGGTACCAAGAGACCCAGTACTTC

v_gene: TRBV19
abundance: -
d_gene: -
j_gene: TRBJ1-2
CDR3aa: CASSMIGVSYGYTF
CDR3nt: TGTGCCAGTAGTATGATAGGGGTCAGCTATGGCTACACCTTC

v_gene: TRBV9
abundance: -
d_gene: TRBD1
j_gene: TRBJ1-1
CDR3aa: CASSGQGRDTEAFF
CDR3nt: TGTGCCAGCAGCGGACAGGGAAGGGACACTGAAGCTTTCTTT

v_gene: TRBV30
abundance: once
d_gene: -
j_gene: TRBJ2-5
CDR3aa: CAWGGGQETQYF
CDR3nt: TGTGCCTGGGGTGGGGGGCAAGAGACCCAGTACTTC

v_gene: TRBV6-6
abundance: -
d_gene: -
j_gene: TRBJ2-7
CDR3aa: CASSYRWEQYF
CDR3nt: TGTGCCAGCAGTTACCGGTGGGAGCAGTACTTC

v_gene: TRBV6-6
abundance: -
d_gene: -
j_gene: TRBJ1-1
CDR3aa: CASSYGGSDEAFF
CDR3nt: TGTGCCAGCAGTTACGGAGGATCGGACGAAGCTTTCTTT

v_gene: TRBV6-6
abundance: -
d_gene: -
j_gene: TRBJ2-7
CDR3aa: CASSKQGIEGEQYF
CDR3nt: TGTGCCAGCAGTAAACAGGGTATAGAAGGCGAGCAGTACTTC

v_gene: TRBV10-3
abundance: few
d_gene: -
j_gene: TRBJ2-3
CDR3aa: CAISAGVNTDTQYF
CDR3nt: TGTGCCATCAGTGCAGGAGTAAACACAGATACGCAGTATTTT

v_gene: TRBV27
abundance: -
d_gene: -
j_gene: TRBJ1-4
CDR3aa: CASGYRRTNEKLFF
CDR3nt: TGTGCCAGCGGTTATAGGAGAACTAATGAAAAACTGTTTTTT

v_gene: TRBV19
abundance: -
d_gene: TRBD1
j_gene: TRBJ1-2
CDR3aa: CATTPNPGGGYTF
CDR3nt: TGTGCCACCACCCCAAATCCAGGGGGAGGCTACACCTTC

v_gene: TRBV11-2
abundance: -
d_gene: -
j_gene: TRBJ1-1
CDR3aa: CASSLIIGGTEAFF
CDR3nt: TGTGCCAGCAGCCTAATAATAGGGGGCACTGAAGCTTTCTTT

v_gene: TRBV7-2
abundance: -
d_gene: -
j_gene: TRBJ2-2
CDR3aa: CASSLSSTAPRELFF
CDR3nt: TGTGCCAGCAGCTTATCCTCCACGGCTCCCCGGGAGCTGTTTTTT

v_gene: TRBV5-8
abundance: -
d_gene: TRBD1
j_gene: TRBJ2-3
CDR3aa: CASSSRTGGRTDTQYF
CDR3nt: TGTGCCAGCAGTTCAAGGACAGGGGGGCGGACAGATACGCAGTATTTT

v_gene: TRBV7-5
abundance: -
d_gene: -
j_gene: TRBJ2-3
CDR3aa: CVRSLEWKVISTDTQYF
CDR3nt: TGTGTCAGAAGCTTAGAATGGAAAGTTATTAGCACAGATACGCAGTATTTT

v_gene: TRBV5-5
abundance: -
d_gene: TRBD1
j_gene: TRBJ2-7
CDR3aa: CASSGDRLFSYEQYF
CDR3nt: TGTGCCAGCAGTGGGGACAGGCTCTTCTCCTACGAGCAGTACTTC

v_gene: TRBV2
abundance: few
d_gene: -
j_gene: TRBJ1-1
CDR3aa: CASSEFMNTEAFF
CDR3nt: TGTGCCAGCAGTGAATTCATGAACACTGAAGCTTTCTTT

v_gene: TRBV11-3
abundance: once
d_gene: -
j_gene: TRBJ2-3
CDR3aa: CASSLGGRSTDTQYF
CDR3nt: TGTGCCAGCAGCCTAGGCGGCCGGAGCACAGATACGCAGTATTTT

v_gene: TRBV30
abundance: -
d_gene: -
j_gene: TRBJ2-5
CDR3aa: CAWSAGDGETQYF
CDR3nt: TGTGCCTGGAGTGCGGGGGACGGGGAGACCCAGTACTTC

v_gene: TRBV19
abundance: -
d_gene: -
j_gene: TRBJ2-7
CDR3aa: CASSIAPRGGTYEQYF
CDR3nt: TGTGCCAGTAGTATAGCCCCCAGGGGGGGCACCTACGAGCAGTACTTC

v_gene: TRBV19
abundance: -
d_gene: TRBD1
j_gene: TRBJ2-7
CDR3aa: CASSIHGTGPYEQYF
CDR3nt: TGTGCCAGTAGTATACACGGGACAGGGCCCTACGAGCAGTACTTC

v_gene: TRBV7-3
abundance: -
d_gene: -
j_gene: TRBJ2-3
CDR3aa: CASSLGRGDTQYF
CDR3nt: TGTGCCAGCAGCTTGGGACGGGGAGATACGCAGTATTTT

v_gene: TRBV7-8
abundance: -
d_gene: TRBD1
j_gene: TRBJ1-4
CDR3aa: CASSPRGGTTNEKLFF
CDR3nt: TGTGCCAGCAGCCCCAGGGGGGGCACAACTAATGAAAAACTGTTTTTT

v_gene: TRBV6-5
abundance: -
d_gene: -
j_gene: TRBJ1-1
CDR3aa: CASSYSRRLNTEAFF
CDR3nt: TGTGCCAGCAGTTACTCGCGCCGGTTGAACACTGAAGCTTTCTTT

v_gene: TRBV29-1
abundance: -
d_gene: TRBD1
j_gene: TRBJ1-4
CDR3aa: CSVGIQGADEKLFF
CDR3nt: TGCAGCGTCGGTATACAGGGGGCTGATGAAAAACTGTTTTTT